The clone carrying this T cell receptor (beta chain) was seen many times. V shed 4 bases and J 4 bases; nucleotides not matched to a gene: 7. The CDR3 runs 15 residues. Per the germline V gene, CDR1 is SQVTM and CDR2 is ANQGSEA. Authors of the study amplified TCR beta CDR3 regions from RNA transcripts. With the HTBI primer set, the TCR CDR3 went through a first round of RT-PCR. Each CDR3 protein is one row after TCRdb ran MiXCR on the multiplex PCR reads. The data hold 300,000 to 500,000 distinct CDR3 sequences, with 11% to 15% observed a single time. Criteria for exclusion of patients were uncontrolled infection, other autoimmune disease, pregnancy or lactation. These data originate in a study of T cells in Graves' hyperthyroidism and ophthalmopathy. Study in general: Peripheral blood was collected at initial diagnosis, before any treatment.

Material for sequencing was blood. The chain is built from TRBV29-1 and TRBJ1-5, with 10 bases that match TRBD1. The TCR sequence derives from a man between 50 and 59 years old with Graves' ophthalmopathy. The CDR3 loop reads CSVASGTGVNQPQHF. CDR3 nucleotides: TGCAGCGTTGCATCCGGGACAGGGGTAAATCAGCCCCAGCATTTT.